The 21 T cell receptor beta chains given below trace back to one sample, sequenced in a study of cytomegalovirus exposure and HLA in healthy donors (dated by TCRdb to the late 2010s). Preparation of the library involved the immunoSEQ multiplex PCR assay. For the multiplex PCR, a mixture combining 60 forward primers for TCR Vbeta segments and 13 reverse primers for TCR Jbeta segments was used. TCRdb carries this immuneACCESS record with in-frame sequences only. Its versions omit some clonotypes, under half of them owing to an unresolved V gene in the studies checked, with the rest unexplained. The sample records about 160,000 clones, more than 60% of which are singletons. The ten largest clones represent 3.1% of the sample. Sequencing input: PBMCs. Every receptor here comes from a woman aged 45-59 years in good health and CMV-seropositive.

V is TRBV27 and J is TRBJ1-2; 7 nucleotides match TRBD1. This CDR3 comprises 15 residues. CDR1 and CDR2 (germline): MNHEY, SMNVEV (reference sequence). The trim removed 2 bases at V and 2 bases at J, leaving 5 bases unmatched. Here the CDR3 reads CASSLGGQPNYGYTF. CDR3 coding DNA: TGTGCCAGCAGTTTAGGGGGACAGCCAAACTATGGCTACACCTTC.

This chain links TRBV4-1 with TRBJ1-3; D remains ambiguous. In germline, CDR1 is MGHRA, CDR2 YSYEKL. The CDR3 extends over 17 amino acids. Trimming shortened V by 0 bases and J by 3 bases, and 15 bases separated the two germline ends. CDR3 bases: TGCGCCAGCAGCCAAGATCTCTCGACTGTAATTGGAAACACCATATATTTT. Translated, it gives CASSQDLSTVIGNTIYF.

The CDR3 protein is CVRGGLHPEQYF. Here the CDR3 DNA reads TGCGTCCGGGGGGGGCTTCACCCGGAGCAGTACTTC. This chain joins TRBV10-1 and TRBJ2-7; TRBD2 matches at 8 bases. The germline V gene has CDR1 WNHNN and CDR2 SYGVQD (reference sequence). The CDR3 is 12 residues long.

In this sample, this clone turned up once. The chain joins TRBV2 to TRBJ1-4; D is unresolved. Trimming left V 8 bases short and J 3 bases short, with 13 bases between. Germline values: CDR1 SNHLY, CDR2 FYNNEI. The CDR3 consists of 14 residues. The CDR3, as DNA: TGTGCCAGCCGGACTGTTGCAGCTAATGAAAAACTGTTTTTT. The encoded protein is CASRTVAANEKLFF.

The chain has TRBV6-5 and TRBJ2-4, with a tentative D call TRBD1 (6 bases). This CDR3 has 14 amino acids. V lost 4 bases, J lost 7 bases, and 14 bases lay in between. CDR1 MNHEY and CDR2 SVGAGI come from the germline V gene. The CDR3 spells CASSSGTKGNIQYF. In DNA, the CDR3 is TGTGCCAGCAGTTCCGGGACAAAAGGGAACATTCAGTACTTC.

This clone was observed a few times. The V gene is TRBV7-2, the J gene TRBJ2-3; 8 bases are shared with TRBD1. Germline V gives CDR1 SGHTA, CDR2 FQGNSA. Trimming took 5 bases from V and 1 from J; bases not matched to a gene: 8. There are 16 residues in the CDR3. CDR3 coding DNA: TGTGCCAGCAGCCCCGTGACAGGGGTGGGCACAGATACGCAGTATTTT. It codes for CASSPVTGVGTDTQYF.

This clone was seen just once. The chain recombines TRBV4-3 with TRBJ1-1, with TRBD1 matching 7 bases. The length of the CDR3 is 13 residues. Trimming removed 8 bases from V and 3 bases from J; junction bases left unmatched: 6. Per the germline V gene, CDR1 is LGHNA and CDR2 is YSLEER. The CDR3 nucleotides are TGCGCCAGCGCCCGTACAGGGGACACTGAAGCTTTCTTT. It is translated as CASARTGDTEAFF.

This clone was found a few times. The V and J genes are TRBV5-4 and TRBJ1-2; 12 bases are shared with TRBD1. V was pared by 3 bases and J by 4 bases, with 4 bases of the junction left unmatched. Germline V CDR1 and CDR2: SGHNT, YYREEE (reference sequence). This CDR3 region has 15 residues. CDR3 DNA: TGTGCCAGCAGCTCACGGGGACAGGGGGCCTATGGCTACACCTTC. Protein sequence: CASSSRGQGAYGYTF.

There are a few counts of this clone. The genes are TRBV7-3 and TRBJ2-5; 8 bases map to TRBD1. Germline loops: CDR1 SGHTA, CDR2 FQGTGA. The CDR3 is 13 residues long. V dropped 6 bases and J dropped 5; count of bases not matched to a gene: 5. The CDR3 reads CASSLDRGETQYF. CDR3 DNA: TGTGCCAGCAGTTTAGACAGGGGTGAGACCCAGTACTTC.

The chain is built from TRBV5-1 and TRBJ1-1, with D perhaps TRBD1 (5 bases). V lost 5 bases and J 5 bases, leaving 13 bases between the germline ends. CDR3 length: 13 amino acids. CDR1 is SGHRS, CDR2 YFSETQ, per germline. The DNA for the CDR3 is TGCGCCAGCAGTTTTACAGGTGGGACTGAAGCTTTCTTT. The encoded protein is CASSFTGGTEAFF.

This clone was counted once. The chain is built from TRBV6-5 and TRBJ2-2; 8 positions match TRBD2. This CDR3 region has 15 residues. J lost 5 bases, V lost 8 bases, and 10 bases had no gene match. The germline V gene has CDR1 MNHEY and CDR2 SVGAGI. For the CDR3, the DNA is TGTGCCAGCGGTTCGGGGGGGCAAGGGACCGGGGAGCTGTTTTTT. Translated, it gives CASGSGGQGTGELFF.

This rearrangement joins TRBV27 to TRBJ2-4; D is perhaps TRBD1 (5 bases). Per germline, CDR1 MNHEY and CDR2 SMNVEV (reference sequence). Trimming removed 5 bases at V and 9 bases at J, with 20 bases between. CDR3 length equals 15 residues. The CDR3 DNA is TGTGCCAGCAGTCCCCTGGGGCTGACGGCTGGCATTCAGTACTTC. It codes for CASSPLGLTAGIQYF.

The rearrangement links TRBV7-8 to TRBJ2-1; 12 bases fit TRBD2. Trimming removed 5 bases from V and 2 bases from J; junction bases left unmatched: 13. From germline, CDR1 is SGHVS and CDR2 FQNEAQ. This CDR3 has 19 residues. CDR3 amino acids: CASSPGSSGRAWTYNEQFF. The CDR3 DNA sequence: TGTGCCAGCAGCCCCGGGTCTAGCGGGAGGGCCTGGACCTACAATGAGCAGTTCTTC.

The chain recombines TRBV30 with TRBJ1-4, with D possibly TRBD1 on 6 matching bases. This CDR3 contains 14 residues. Germline CDR1 GTSNPN, CDR2 SVGIG (reference sequence). Trimming cost V 2 bases and J 2 bases, with 9 bases left between them. The DNA of the CDR3 is TGTGCCTGGAGTACAGGGAAGACTAATGAAAAACTGTTTTTT. Translation gives CAWSTGKTNEKLFF.

The rearrangement uses TRBV5-1 and TRBJ2-5; 9 nucleotides match TRBD1. The V and J ends lost 4 bases and 2 bases, in that order; junction bases with no gene match: 6. Germline values: CDR1 SGHRS, CDR2 YFSETQ. The CDR3 runs 15 residues. For the CDR3, the DNA is TGCGCCAGCAGCCTTCACAGGGGGCAGCAAGAGACCCAGTACTTC. It encodes CASSLHRGQQETQYF. The whole variable domain, filled in from reference TRBV5-1 and TRBJ2-5, reads KAGVTQTPRYLIKTRGQQVTLSCSPISGHRSVSWYQQTPGQGLQFLFEYFSETQRNKGNFPGRFSGRQFSNSRSEMNVSTLELGDSALYLCASSLHRGQQETQYFGPGTRLLVL.

This chain uses TRBV5-1 with TRBJ1-6, with 9 bases lining up with TRBD1. The CDR3 is 16 amino acids. Germline CDR1 is SGHRS and CDR2 is YFSETQ. The V and J ends lost 0 bases and 7 bases, in that order; junction bases with no gene match: 5. Here the CDR3 DNA reads TGCGCCAGCAGCTTGGCCTGGACAGGGGCAAATTCACCCCTCCACTTT. Protein product: CASSLAWTGANSPLHF.

This clone was observed once. The CDR3 nucleotides are TGTGCCAGCAGTTACTCGAGCCAGGGAAAATATGGCTACACCTTC. This sequence encodes CASSYSSQGKYGYTF. V usage is TRBV6-5 and J usage is TRBJ1-2; TRBD1 might be the D (5 bases). V was shortened by 0 bases and J by 5 bases, with 13 bases between the two germline ends. The CDR3 length is 15 residues. Germline CDR1 and CDR2: MNHEY and SVGAGI.

V gene TRBV7-2 combines with J gene TRBJ1-5, with 11 bases that match TRBD1. The J segment lost 8 bases and the V segment lost 4 bases, leaving 7 bases of the junction unmatched. The V gene's germline CDR1 is SGHTA and CDR2 FQGNSA. The CDR3 covers 15 residues. Written as DNA, the CDR3 is TGTGCCAGCAGCTCTTCCGGGACAGGGGGTAAGCCCCAGCATTTT. Its protein is CASSSSGTGGKPQHF.

The rearrangement links TRBV11-2 to TRBJ1-1; D remains ambiguous. The ends were cut back, 0 bases at V and 1 base at J, with 9 bases in the middle. The CDR3 has 15 residues. CDR1 and CDR2 (germline): SGHAT, FQNNGV. CDR3 nucleotide sequence: TGTGCCAGCAGCTTAGATCCAGCGCCGAACACTGAAGCTTTCTTT. It codes for CASSLDPAPNTEAFF.

The J gene is TRBJ1-5, the V gene TRBV5-1, with 7 bases aligning to TRBD1. The CDR3 extends over 15 amino acids. The V segment lost 4 bases and the J segment 4 bases; nucleotides outside the gene matches: 8. Germline CDR1 SGHRS, CDR2 YFSETQ. The CDR3 is CASSVTTGANQPQHF. The CDR3 DNA is TGCGCCAGCAGCGTAACTACAGGGGCGAATCAGCCCCAGCATTTT. The full variable domain, in which reference TRBV5-1 and TRBJ1-5 provide the parts outside the CDR3, is KAGVTQTPRYLIKTRGQQVTLSCSPISGHRSVSWYQQTPGQGLQFLFEYFSETQRNKGNFPGRFSGRQFSNSRSEMNVSTLELGDSALYLCASSVTTGANQPQHFGDGTRLSIL.

Points on this clone: The same CDR3 can be traced to other DNA sequences in this sample. This chain connects TRBV7-8 to TRBJ2-3; 16 bases agree with TRBD2. V trimming: 5 bases; J trimming: 6 bases; junction bases outside the gene matches: 11. The CDR3 runs 18 residues. CDR1 and CDR2 from the germline V gene are SGHVS and FQNEAQ. CDR3 in amino acids: CASSAPGTSGRGGDTQYF. CDR3 in DNA: TGTGCCAGCAGCGCCCCCGGGACTAGCGGGAGGGGAGGGGATACGCAGTATTTT.